This TCR beta chain originates from a study of T cell responses to AZD1222 COVID-19 vaccine. For this clone: Its cognate antigen is unknown.

Overall study findings and caveats: In a largely white British group with more females than males, clonal diversity was possibly underestimated.

TCRdb keeps only in-frame clones here, not all; method: immunoSEQ multiplex PCR. The sample lists 150,000 to 200,000 clones, approximately 91% occurring once. Germline V gene data show CDR1 as SGHDT and CDR2 as YYEEEE. The CDR3 has 13 residues. The V and J ends lost 6 bases and 14 bases, in that order; junction bases with no gene match: 12. The source of this sequence is an adult in good health. The rearrangement uses TRBV5-6 and TRBJ2-1; 9 nucleotides line up with TRBD1. Material: peripheral blood, obtained on day 0 of AZD1222 vaccination. CDR3 sequence reads: CASNPRDRELEFF. CDR3 in DNA: TGTGCCAGCAACCCCCGGGACAGGGAATTGGAGTTCTTC.